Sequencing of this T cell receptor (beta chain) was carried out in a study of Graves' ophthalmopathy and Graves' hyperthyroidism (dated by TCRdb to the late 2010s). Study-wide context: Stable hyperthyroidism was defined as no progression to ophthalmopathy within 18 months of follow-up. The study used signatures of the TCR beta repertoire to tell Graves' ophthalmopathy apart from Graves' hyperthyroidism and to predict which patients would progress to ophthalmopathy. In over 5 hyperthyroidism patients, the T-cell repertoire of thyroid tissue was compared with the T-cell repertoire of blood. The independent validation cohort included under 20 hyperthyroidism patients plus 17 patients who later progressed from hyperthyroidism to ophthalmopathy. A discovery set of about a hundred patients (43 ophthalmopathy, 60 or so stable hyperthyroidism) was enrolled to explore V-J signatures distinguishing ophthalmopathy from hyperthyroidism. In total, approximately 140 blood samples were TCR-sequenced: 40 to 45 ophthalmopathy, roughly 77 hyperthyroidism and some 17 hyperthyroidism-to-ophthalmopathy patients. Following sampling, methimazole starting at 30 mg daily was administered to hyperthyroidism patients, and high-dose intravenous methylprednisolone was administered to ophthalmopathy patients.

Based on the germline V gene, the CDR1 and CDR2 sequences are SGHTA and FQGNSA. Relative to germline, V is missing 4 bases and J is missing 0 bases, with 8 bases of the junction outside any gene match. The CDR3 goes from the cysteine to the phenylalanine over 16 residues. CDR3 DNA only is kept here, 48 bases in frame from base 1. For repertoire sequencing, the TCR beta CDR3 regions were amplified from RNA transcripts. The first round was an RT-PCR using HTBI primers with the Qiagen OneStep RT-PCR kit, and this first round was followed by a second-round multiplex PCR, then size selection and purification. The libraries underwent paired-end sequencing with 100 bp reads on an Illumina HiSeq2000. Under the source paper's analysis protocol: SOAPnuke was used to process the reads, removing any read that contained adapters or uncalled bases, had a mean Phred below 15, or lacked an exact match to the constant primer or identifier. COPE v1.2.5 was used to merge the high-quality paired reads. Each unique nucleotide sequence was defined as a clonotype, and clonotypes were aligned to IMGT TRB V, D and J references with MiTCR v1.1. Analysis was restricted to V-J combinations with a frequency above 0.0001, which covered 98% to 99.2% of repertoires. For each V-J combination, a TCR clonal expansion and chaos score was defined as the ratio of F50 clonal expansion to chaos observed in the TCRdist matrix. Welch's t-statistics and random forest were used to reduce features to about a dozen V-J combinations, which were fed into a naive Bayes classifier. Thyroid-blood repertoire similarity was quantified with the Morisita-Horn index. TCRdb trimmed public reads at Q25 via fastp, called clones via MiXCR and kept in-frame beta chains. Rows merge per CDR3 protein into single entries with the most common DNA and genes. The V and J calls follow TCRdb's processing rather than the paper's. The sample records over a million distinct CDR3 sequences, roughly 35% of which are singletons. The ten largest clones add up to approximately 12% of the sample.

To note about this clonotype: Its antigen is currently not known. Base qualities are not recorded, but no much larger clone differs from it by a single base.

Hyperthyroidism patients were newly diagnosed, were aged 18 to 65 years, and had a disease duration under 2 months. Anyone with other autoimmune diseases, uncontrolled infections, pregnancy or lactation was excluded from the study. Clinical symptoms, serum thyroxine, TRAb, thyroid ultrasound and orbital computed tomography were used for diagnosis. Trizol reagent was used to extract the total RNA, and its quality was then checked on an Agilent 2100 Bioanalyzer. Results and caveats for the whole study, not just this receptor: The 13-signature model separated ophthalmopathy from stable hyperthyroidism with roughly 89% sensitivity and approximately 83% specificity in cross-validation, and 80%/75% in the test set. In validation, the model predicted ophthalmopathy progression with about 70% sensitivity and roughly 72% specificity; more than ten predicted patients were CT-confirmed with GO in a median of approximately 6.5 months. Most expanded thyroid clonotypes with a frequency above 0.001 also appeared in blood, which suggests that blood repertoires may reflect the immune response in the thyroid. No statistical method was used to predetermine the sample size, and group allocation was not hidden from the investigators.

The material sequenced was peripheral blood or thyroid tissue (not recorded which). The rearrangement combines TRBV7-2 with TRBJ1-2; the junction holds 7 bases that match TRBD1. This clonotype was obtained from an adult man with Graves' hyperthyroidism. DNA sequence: TGTGCCAGCAGCTCAGGGGACAGCCTCTCTAACTATGGCTACACCTTC. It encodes CASSSGDSLSNYGYTF. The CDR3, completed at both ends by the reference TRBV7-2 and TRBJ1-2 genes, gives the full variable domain GAGVSQSPSNKVTEKGKDVELRCDPISGHTALYWYRQSLGQGLEFLIYFQGNSAPDKSGLPSDRFSAERTGGSVSTLTIQRTQQEDSAVYLCASSSGDSLSNYGYTFGSGTRLTVV.